This paragraph reports one T cell receptor (beta chain). Germline V gives CDR1 SGHVS, CDR2 FNYEAQ. The ends lost 4 bases at V and 4 bases at J; junction bases unmatched: 9. The length of the CDR3 is 15 residues. The sample comes from a study of blood T cells in healthy people across ages. A J-beta primer mix and a sample-barcoded 5' primer were used in a second PCR of roughly 7 to 12 cycles. TCRdb independently ran MiXCR on the 5' RACE reads; one entry per CDR3 protein. The sample carries about 1,400,000 distinct CDR3 sequences, about 40% recorded once. The V gene is TRBV7-6, the J gene TRBJ1-2; 7 bases are a match to TRBD1. This sequence was found in a woman under 30 in good health. The sequenced material came from blood. The CDR3 DNA is TGTGCCAGCAGCTCCGACCCGACAGGGACCTATGGCTACACCTTC. This sequence encodes CASSSDPTGTYGYTF.